The T cell receptor (beta chain) described here comes from a study of tumor and adjacent non-tumor tissue in lung cancer. In the study overall: The cohort had roughly 12 adenocarcinoma, a couple of squamous cell and 1 small cell patients. Points from the study as a whole: Tumor TCR diversity, when higher, was linked to shorter survival.

No cell sorting was done before RNA was extracted from the tissue. The germline V gene has CDR1 SGHAT and CDR2 FQNNGV. This CDR3 has 15 residues. A modified ARM-PCR protocol with three rounds of nested PCR amplified TCRbeta. TCRdb called the multiplex PCR reads again in MiXCR, with one record for every CDR3 protein. This table holds over 100,000 distinct CDR3 sequences, approximately 82% found once. As concerns this clonotype: Its matching antigen is unknown. At one of its ends the junction is not consistent with the germline gene, which may arise from a read error.

This chain joins TRBV11-2 and TRBJ2-1; 12 bases align to TRBD1. This TCR came from a woman in her sixties with non-small cell lung cancer. What was sequenced was lung tumor tissue. DNA for the CDR3: TGTGCCAGCAGTCAACCGGGACAGGGGGCAAATGAACAGTTATTC. Its protein product is CASSQPGQGANEQLF.